This T cell receptor beta chain was retrieved from a study of cytomegalovirus exposure and HLA in healthy donors. CDR3 length equals 19 residues. V lost 0 bases to trimming and J lost 0 bases; unmatched junction nucleotides: 12. Germline V CDR1 and CDR2: MGHRA, YSYEKL. Study-level points and caveats: Most of the TCR beta V segments (in an earlier analysis) were productive either about 90% or about 30% of the time.

The study ran its PCR with 60 Vbeta and 13 Jbeta primers. Here immunoSEQ multiplex PCR was the method, and the copy in TCRdb shows in-frame clones only, minus some. The sample yields about 160,000 clones, nearly 80% seen once. Notes on this clone: Antigen unknown.

Specimen: PBMCs. This receptor was taken from a woman in her 40s in good health and CMV-seronegative. V is TRBV4-1 and J is TRBJ2-3, with 7 bases fitting TRBD2. The CDR3: CASSQDLPGGYPSTDTQYF. Here the CDR3 DNA reads TGCGCCAGCAGCCAAGATCTACCGGGGGGATACCCTAGCACAGATACGCAGTATTTT.